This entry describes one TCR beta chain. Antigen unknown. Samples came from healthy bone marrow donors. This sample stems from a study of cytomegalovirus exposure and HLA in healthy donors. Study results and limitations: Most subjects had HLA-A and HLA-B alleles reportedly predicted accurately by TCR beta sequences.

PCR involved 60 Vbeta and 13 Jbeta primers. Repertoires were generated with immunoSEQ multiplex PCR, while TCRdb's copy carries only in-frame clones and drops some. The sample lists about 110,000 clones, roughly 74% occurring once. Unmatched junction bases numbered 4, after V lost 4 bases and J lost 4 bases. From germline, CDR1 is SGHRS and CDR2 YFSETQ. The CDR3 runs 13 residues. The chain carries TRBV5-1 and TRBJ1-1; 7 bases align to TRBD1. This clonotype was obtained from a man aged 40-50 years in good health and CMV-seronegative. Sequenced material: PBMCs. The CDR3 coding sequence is TGCGCCAGCAGCGACGACAGGGTCACTGAAGCTTTCTTT. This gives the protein CASSDDRVTEAFF. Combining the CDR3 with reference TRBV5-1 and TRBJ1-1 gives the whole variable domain KAGVTQTPRYLIKTRGQQVTLSCSPISGHRSVSWYQQTPGQGLQFLFEYFSETQRNKGNFPGRFSGRQFSNSRSEMNVSTLELGDSALYLCASSDDRVTEAFFGQGTRLTVV.